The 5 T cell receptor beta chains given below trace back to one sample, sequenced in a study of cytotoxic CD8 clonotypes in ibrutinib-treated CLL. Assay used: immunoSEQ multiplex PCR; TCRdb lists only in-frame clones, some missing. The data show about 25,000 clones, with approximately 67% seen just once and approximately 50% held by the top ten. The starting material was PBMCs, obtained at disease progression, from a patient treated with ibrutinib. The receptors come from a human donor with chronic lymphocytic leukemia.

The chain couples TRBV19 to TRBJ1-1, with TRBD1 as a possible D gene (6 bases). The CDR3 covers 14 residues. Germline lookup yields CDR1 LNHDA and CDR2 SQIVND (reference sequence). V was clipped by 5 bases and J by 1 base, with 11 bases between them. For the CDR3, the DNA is TGTGCCAGTAGTCTCGGGACATCGAACACTGAAGCTTTCTTT. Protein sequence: CASSLGTSNTEAFF.

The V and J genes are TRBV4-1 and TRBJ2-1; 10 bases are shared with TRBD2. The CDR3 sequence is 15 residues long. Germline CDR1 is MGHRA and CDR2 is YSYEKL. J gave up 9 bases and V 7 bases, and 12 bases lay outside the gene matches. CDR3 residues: CASTLTSGVGGEQFF. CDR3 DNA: TGCGCCAGCACCCTAACTAGCGGGGTAGGAGGTGAGCAGTTCTTC.

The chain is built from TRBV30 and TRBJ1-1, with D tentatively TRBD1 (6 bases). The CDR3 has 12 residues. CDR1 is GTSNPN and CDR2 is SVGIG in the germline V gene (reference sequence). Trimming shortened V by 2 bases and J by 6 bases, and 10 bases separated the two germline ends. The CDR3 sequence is CAWSTGMAEAFF. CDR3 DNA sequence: TGTGCCTGGAGTACAGGGATGGCTGAAGCTTTCTTT.

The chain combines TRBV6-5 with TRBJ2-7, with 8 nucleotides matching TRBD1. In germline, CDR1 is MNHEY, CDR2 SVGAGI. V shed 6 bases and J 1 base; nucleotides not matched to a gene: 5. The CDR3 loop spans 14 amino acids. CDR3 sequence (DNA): TGTGCCAGCAGCTACGGGGACAGGTCCTACGAGCAGTACTTC. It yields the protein CASSYGDRSYEQYF.

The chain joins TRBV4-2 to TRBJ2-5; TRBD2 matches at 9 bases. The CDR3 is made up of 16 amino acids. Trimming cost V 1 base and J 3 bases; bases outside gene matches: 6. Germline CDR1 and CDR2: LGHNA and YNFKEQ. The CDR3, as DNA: TGTGCCAGCAGCCAAGGTAGCGGGGGATTCGAAGAGACCCAGTACTTC. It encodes CASSQGSGGFEETQYF.